Presented here are 14 T cell receptor beta chains from one specimen sequenced in a study of cytomegalovirus exposure and HLA in healthy donors. The assay was immunoSEQ multiplex PCR, and TCRdb's table has in-frame clones only and misses some. This sample has about 120,000 clones, with nearly 90% found just once. Sequenced input: PBMCs. The receptors were gathered from a woman aged 18-29 years in good health and CMV-seronegative.

This chain links TRBV11-2 with TRBJ2-7, with 10 bases fitting TRBD2. This CDR3 is 16 amino acids long. After removal of 5 bases from V and 1 base from J, the junction contained 8 bases not matched to a gene. CDR1 and CDR2 (germline): SGHAT, FQNNGV. CDR3 loop: CASSPILAGASYEQYV. The CDR3 DNA reads TGTGCCAGCAGCCCGATCCTAGCGGGGGCTTCCTACGAGCAGTACGTC.

The rearrangement uses TRBV5-4 and TRBJ2-3, with 12 bases that match TRBD2. The J segment lost 4 bases and the V segment lost 3 bases, leaving 6 bases of the junction unmatched. The CDR3 runs to 16 residues. Per germline, CDR1 SGHNT and CDR2 YYREEE (reference sequence). The CDR3 DNA sequence: TGTGCCAGCAGCTGGGGCCTAGCGGGGGGGGCAGATACGCAGTATTTT. It encodes CASSWGLAGGADTQYF. Drawing the rest from reference TRBV5-4 and TRBJ2-3, the complete variable domain is ETGVTQSPTHLIKTRGQQVTLRCSSQSGHNTVSWYQQALGQGPQFIFQYYREEENGRGNFPPRFSGLQFPNYSSELNVNALELDDSALYLCASSWGLAGGADTQYFGPGTRLTVL.

CDR3 loop: CASSLSQGNQPQHF. CDR3 nucleotide sequence: TGTGCCAGCAGTTTATCCCAGGGTAATCAGCCCCAGCATTTT. The chain links TRBV27 to TRBJ1-5, with a weak D call TRBD1 (5 bases). The germline CDR1 and CDR2 sequences are MNHEY and SMNVEV (reference sequence). The V gene lost 0 bases and the J gene lost 4 bases, with 7 bases spanning the gap. The CDR3 runs 14 residues.

The chain combines TRBV12-5 with TRBJ2-3; 10 bases agree with TRBD2. V trimming: 3 bases; J trimming: 2 bases; junction bases outside the gene matches: 20. CDR1 is LGHNT and CDR2 is FRNRAP in the germline V gene. This CDR3 contains 21 residues. The CDR3 DNA sequence: TGTGCTAGTGGTTTTTCTACTTTTAGGCTAGCGGGAGAGGTGAACACAGATACGCAGTATTTT. Translated: CASGFSTFRLAGEVNTDTQYF.

The chain uses TRBV18 and TRBJ1-4; 7 nucleotides match TRBD1. V shed 3 bases, J shed 4 bases, and the junction held 2 bases outside the gene matches. CDR1 is KGHSH and CDR2 is LQKENI in the germline V gene. This CDR3 region has 14 residues. CDR3 coding DNA: TGTGCCAGCTCACCGGGACAGTATAATGAAAAACTGTTTTTT. Translation gives CASSPGQYNEKLFF.

This chain uses TRBV7-2 with TRBJ1-5; 7 bases match TRBD1. Germline CDR1 and CDR2: SGHTA and FQGNSA. Trimming removed 4 bases from V and 5 bases from J; junction bases left unmatched: 5. This CDR3 contains 14 residues. Here the CDR3 reads CASSSRGRDQPQHF. The CDR3 DNA follows: TGTGCCAGCAGCTCAAGGGGGCGCGATCAGCCCCAGCATTTT.

The chain carries TRBV5-6 and TRBJ2-7; 7 nucleotides align to TRBD1. Germline V gene sequence: CDR1 SGHDT, CDR2 YYEEEE. The ends lost 7 bases at V and 0 bases at J; junction bases unmatched: 7. CDR3 length: 14 residues. The CDR3 sequence: CASATGALSYEQYF. The CDR3 coding sequence is TGTGCCAGCGCAACAGGGGCACTCTCCTACGAGCAGTACTTC.

The rearrangement uses TRBV5-4 and TRBJ1-5, with TRBD1 identical over 9 bases. This CDR3 is 15 amino acids long. The V gene's germline CDR1 is SGHNT and CDR2 YYREEE (reference sequence). J gave up 6 bases and V 4 bases, and 8 bases lay outside the gene matches. CDR3 sequence reads: CASSHDRGDAQPQHF. The DNA of the CDR3 is TGTGCCAGCAGCCACGACAGGGGGGACGCTCAGCCCCAGCATTTT. Variable domain in full (rest from reference TRBV5-4 and TRBJ1-5): ETGVTQSPTHLIKTRGQQVTLRCSSQSGHNTVSWYQQALGQGPQFIFQYYREEENGRGNFPPRFSGLQFPNYSSELNVNALELDDSALYLCASSHDRGDAQPQHFGDGTRLSIL.

J is TRBJ2-7 and V is TRBV6-5, with D possibly being TRBD1 (6 bases). Germline V gene sequence: CDR1 MNHEY, CDR2 SVGAGI. CDR3 length equals 12 residues. V lost 7 bases, J lost 9 bases, and 16 bases lay in between. CDR3 region: CASTTGLFGQYV. The CDR3 nucleotides read TGTGCCAGCACTACAGGGTTGTTCGGGCAGTACGTC.

The chain combines TRBV5-8 with TRBJ1-4; D is ambiguous. V lost 0 bases and J 8 bases, leaving 14 bases between the germline ends. CDR1 is SGHTS and CDR2 is YDEGEE in the germline V gene. This CDR3 region has 15 residues. The CDR3 reads CASSLDSWKREKLFF. As DNA, the CDR3 is TGTGCCAGCAGCTTGGATTCGTGGAAGAGGGAAAAACTGTTTTTT.

This clone has a single count. The V gene is TRBV21-1, the J gene TRBJ2-7; the D call TRBD1 from the table was never checked on the DNA. TRBV21-1 is shown as a pseudogene. The CDR3 spans 14 residues. This CDR3 reads CASSLGDRLYEQYV. Written as DNA, the CDR3 is TGTGCCAGCAGCCTCGGGGACAGGCTCTACGAGCAGTACGTC.

The J gene is TRBJ1-1, the V gene TRBV2, with 7 bases aligning to TRBD1. CDR3 length equals 14 residues. With 5 bases clipped from V and 1 base from J, the junction kept 4 bases outside the gene matches. Germline values: CDR1 SNHLY, CDR2 FYNNEI. The CDR3 DNA sequence: TGTGCCAGCAGTTCCGGGACAGAGAACACTGAAGCTTTCTTT. Its protein is CASSSGTENTEAFF. The entire variable domain, with the rest obtained from reference TRBV2 and TRBJ1-1, is as follows: EPEVTQTPSHQVTQMGQEVILRCVPISNHLYFYWYRQILGQKVEFLVSFYNNEISEKSEIFDDQFSVERPDGSNFTLKIRSTKLEDSAMYFCASSSGTENTEAFFGQGTRLTVV.

CDR3 bases: TGTGCCAGCAGTTTATTTCGTTCTGAAAAACTGTTTTTT. This translates into CASSLFRSEKLFF. V usage is TRBV28 and J usage is TRBJ1-4; D is unresolved. This CDR3 region has 13 residues. Germline V gives CDR1 MDHEN, CDR2 SYDVKM. Deletions cut 1 base from V and 7 bases from J, with 7 bases between.

V and J are TRBV27 and TRBJ1-1, with D unresolved. The CDR3 length is 13 residues. CDR1 is MNHEY, CDR2 SMNVEV, per germline (reference sequence). Trimming cost V 6 bases and J 1 base, with 9 bases left between them. CDR3 DNA sequence: TGTGCCAGCAGACAATGGCCGAACACTGAAGCTTTCTTT. It encodes CASRQWPNTEAFF.